The 14 T cell receptor beta chains given below trace back to one sample, sequenced in a study of identical twins. Each CDR3 protein is one row after TCRdb ran MiXCR on the 5' RACE reads. The table lists around 280,000 distinct CDR3 sequences, 8% to 9% of them singletons. These data were likewise used in another study, on yellow fever vaccine responses in identical twins.

Sequences were obtained from memory (CD45RO+) T cells sorted from blood. The receptor set was obtained from a woman aged 18-35 years in good health.

This clonotype was seen many times. The chain links TRBV5-1 to TRBJ2-2; no firm D call. V was pared by 0 bases and J by 0 bases, with 9 bases between. Germline V gene lookup returns CDR1 SGHRS and CDR2 YFSETQ. The CDR3 runs to 16 residues. CDR3 in amino acids: CASSLVGSANTGELFF. As DNA, the CDR3 is TGCGCCAGCAGCTTGGTGGGCAGCGCGAACACCGGGGAGCTGTTTTTT.

In its sample, this clonotype was seen a few times. The CDR3 sequence: CASSGGITRLSSYNEQFF. In DNA, the CDR3 is TGTGCCAGCAGTGGGGGGATAACTAGGTTGAGCTCCTACAATGAGCAGTTCTTC. The chain has TRBV6-1 and TRBJ2-1, with D possibly being TRBD1 or TRBD2 (5 bases each). V was trimmed by 4 bases and J by 0 bases, leaving 19 bases between them. Germline CDR1 reads MNHNS; CDR2 reads SASEGT. The CDR3 has 18 amino acids.

This clonotype was seen repeatedly, ten times or more. The rearrangement uses TRBV29-1 and TRBJ2-7; D is ambiguous. The germline V and J ends were trimmed by 3 bases and 2 bases, with 8 bases remaining between them. CDR1 is SQVTM and CDR2 is ANQGSEA in the germline V gene. The CDR3 is 12 residues long. CDR3 bases: TGCAGCGTTGAGTATGCCACCTACGAGCAGTACTTC. Residues: CSVEYATYEQYF.

This clonotype was picked up many times. The chain uses TRBV5-5 and TRBJ2-1, with 7 bases matching TRBD2. J gave up 4 bases and V 4 bases, and 8 bases lay outside the gene matches. The CDR3 totals 15 residues. Germline lookup yields CDR1 SGHKS and CDR2 YYEKEE (reference sequence). As DNA, the CDR3 is TGTGCCAGCAGCGGGGACGGGAGGTATTACAATGAGCAGTTCTTC. Protein sequence: CASSGDGRYYNEQFF.

In this sample, this clonotype turned up many times. The chain employs TRBV7-2 and TRBJ2-5; D is ambiguous. The CDR3 has 14 residues. Germline V CDR1 and CDR2: SGHTA, FQGNSA. V lost 5 bases, J lost 2 bases, and 12 bases lay in between. CDR3 region: CASSPTRFQETQYF. CDR3 nucleotides: TGTGCCAGCAGCCCGACCAGATTTCAAGAGACCCAGTACTTC.

This clonotype occurred a few times. The chain uses TRBV27 and TRBJ2-5, with D perhaps matching TRBD1 (5 bases). Trimming shortened V by 10 bases and J by 1 base, and 25 bases separated the two germline ends. Germline V CDR1 and CDR2: MNHEY, SMNVEV (reference sequence). The CDR3 spans 17 residues. This chain's CDR3 is CATRPKGHRITQETQYF. Written as DNA, the CDR3 is TGTGCCACACGACCCAAGGGGCACCGAATAACCCAAGAGACCCAGTACTTC.

Many counts were recorded for this clonotype. The J gene is TRBJ2-4, the V gene TRBV3-1; TRBD2 matches at 7 bases. J gave up 0 bases and V 10 bases, and 9 bases lay outside the gene matches. Germline assignment: CDR1 LGHDT and CDR2 YNNKEL (reference sequence). The CDR3 spans 15 residues. As DNA, the CDR3 is TGTGCCACATCCAGCGGGGTGCTAGCCAAAAACATTCAGTACTTC. It translates to CATSSGVLAKNIQYF.

This chain connects TRBV7-6 to TRBJ2-2; either TRBD1 or TRBD2 may supply D (6 bases each). The CDR3 is 17 amino acids. The germline V gene encodes CDR1 SGHVS and CDR2 FNYEAQ. V shed 5 bases and J shed 6 bases, with 22 bases lying between them. DNA of the CDR3: TGTGCCAGCAGCCCCCCCGGGGGCAGCCGCCCTGCCGGGGAGCTGTTTTTT. Translated: CASSPPGGSRPAGELFF.

The table lists this clonotype with many counts. The chain employs TRBV5-1 and TRBJ2-1; the D is unclear. Germline V gene sequence: CDR1 SGHRS, CDR2 YFSETQ. V lost 3 bases and J 0 bases, leaving 7 bases between the germline ends. The length of the CDR3 is 14 residues. The CDR3 spells CASSSASSYNEQFF. The CDR3 bases are TGCGCCAGCAGCTCCGCGAGCTCCTACAATGAGCAGTTCTTC.

This clonotype showed up many times. The gene calls are TRBV24-1 and TRBJ2-2; weak D call: TRBD2 (6 bases). This CDR3 is built from 14 residues. The germline V and J ends were trimmed by 2 bases and 4 bases, with 7 bases remaining between them. CDR1 is KGHDR and CDR2 is SFDVKD in the germline V gene. CDR3 coding DNA: TGTGCCACCAGTGATTGGCGGGGCACCGGGGAGCTGTTTTTT. It is translated as CATSDWRGTGELFF.

The gene calls are TRBV24-1 and TRBJ2-3; TRBD2 matches 16 bases. The V gene end was trimmed by 4 bases and the J gene end by 4 bases; junction bases not matched to a gene: 4. Germline V gene sequence: CDR1 KGHDR, CDR2 SFDVKD. CDR3 size: 17 residues. CDR3 in DNA: TGTGCCACCAGTGACCAGGGACTAGCGGGAGGGTCAGATACGCAGTATTTT. Amino acids: CATSDQGLAGGSDTQYF.

This clonotype came up many times. The chain employs TRBV5-8 and TRBJ2-3, with D tentatively TRBD2 (5 bases). CDR3 length: 16 residues. Trimming shortened V by 6 bases and J by 2 bases, and 19 bases separated the two germline ends. CDR1 is SGHTS, CDR2 YDEGEE, per germline. The DNA of the CDR3 is TGTGCCAGCACCATCCGCCTGGGAGCCTCCACAGATACGCAGTATTTT. This translates into CASTIRLGASTDTQYF.

This clonotype was seen a handful of times. The chain combines TRBV7-9 with TRBJ2-5; D gene uncertain. V shed 2 bases and J shed 5 bases, with 15 bases lying between them. The CDR3 contains 15 residues. Germline CDR1 is SEHNR and CDR2 is FQNEAQ (reference sequence). CDR3 loop: CASSLRIRIEETQYF. In DNA form, the CDR3 reads TGTGCCAGCAGCTTAAGGATTAGGATTGAGGAGACCCAGTACTTC.

In this sample, this clonotype turned up many times. This chain uses TRBV6-1 with TRBJ1-1, with D hard to call. This CDR3 has 17 residues. Per germline, CDR1 MNHNS and CDR2 SASEGT. V shed 6 bases and J shed 4 bases, with 24 bases lying between them. Here the CDR3 reads CASRSLADEGMGTEAFF. In DNA, the CDR3 is TGTGCCAGCAGGTCCCTCGCGGATGAAGGGATGGGCACTGAAGCTTTCTTT.